This T cell receptor (beta chain) appears in the sequencing data of a study of blood T cell repertoires in COVID-19. About the study: The United States, Italy and Spain supplied acute and convalescent COVID-19 samples. T cells, B-cell-depleted T cells, or PBMCs provided the cDNA or gDNA that served as material.

This clone has just one count. Original processing notes: Amplification from reference gene primers served as the basis for estimated nucleated cell counts. The data were produced by immunoSEQ multiplex PCR, yet TCRdb's version contains in-frame clones alone and is incomplete. That table gives V, J and clone size, and the DNA gave D and trimming. The data show about 240,000 clones, around 84% seen once. V gave up 3 bases and J gave up 0 bases; unmatched junction bases: 17. The CDR3 is made up of 20 amino acids. CDR1 is LGHNA and CDR2 is YNFKEQ in the germline V gene. This clonotype originated in a woman aged 70-85 years with active or convalescent COVID-19. The rearrangement links TRBV4-2 to TRBJ1-3; 7 bases map to TRBD1. Sample: peripheral blood. DNA for the CDR3: TGTGCCAGCAGCCATCTTTCGACAGGGAACATAGGCTTCTCTGGAAACACCATATATTTT. Translated, it gives CASSHLSTGNIGFSGNTIYF.